The source of this T cell receptor (beta chain) is a study of blood T cell repertoires in COVID-19. Overall study context: Specimens from acute and convalescent COVID-19 originated in the United States, Italy and Spain. T cells, B-cell-depleted T cells, or PBMCs provided the cDNA or gDNA that served as material.

Germline loops: CDR1 SNHLY, CDR2 FYNNEI. The CDR3 is 15 amino acids. The V gene lost 5 bases and the J gene lost 1 base, with 14 bases spanning the gap. In the source study's methods: Quantification of nucleated cells was approximated via reference gene primer amplification. The method was immunoSEQ multiplex PCR; TCRdb's version includes in-frame clones alone and lacks a portion of them. That table is the source of V, J and clone size, and D and trimming were worked out from the DNA. The sample contains about 82,000 clones, roughly 80% of which appear only once. The chain combines TRBV2 with TRBJ1-2; tentatively, D is TRBD1 (5 bases). The receptor's source is a woman aged 40-49 years with active or convalescent COVID-19. The sequencing input was peripheral blood. The CDR3 reads CASSPTVRGNYGYTF. Here the CDR3 DNA reads TGTGCCAGCAGTCCGACAGTTCGAGGTAACTATGGCTACACCTTC.